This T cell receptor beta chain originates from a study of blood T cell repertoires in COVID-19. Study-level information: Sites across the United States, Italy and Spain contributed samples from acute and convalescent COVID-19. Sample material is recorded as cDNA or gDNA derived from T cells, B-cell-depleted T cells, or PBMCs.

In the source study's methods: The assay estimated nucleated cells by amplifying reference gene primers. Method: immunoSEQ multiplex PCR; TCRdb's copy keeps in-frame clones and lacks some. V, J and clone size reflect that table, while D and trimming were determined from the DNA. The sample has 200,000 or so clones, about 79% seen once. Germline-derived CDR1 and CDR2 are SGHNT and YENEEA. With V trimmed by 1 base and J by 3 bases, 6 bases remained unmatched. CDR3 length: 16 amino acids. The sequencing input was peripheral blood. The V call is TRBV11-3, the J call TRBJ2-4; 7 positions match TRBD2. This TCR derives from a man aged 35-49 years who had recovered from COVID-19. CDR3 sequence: CASSLAGGFGKNIQYF. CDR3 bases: TGTGCCAGCAGCTTAGCCGGGGGGTTCGGCAAAAACATTCAGTACTTC.